Listed below are T cell receptor beta chains from one sample, sequenced in a study of shared clonotypes between healthy human individuals. Method: immunoSEQ multiplex PCR; TCRdb's copy keeps in-frame clones and lacks some. This repertoire shows about 2.1 million clones, 80% to 95% found once; its top ten account for approximately 1.7%. Sequencing was done on a sample of naive CD8+ T cells from PBMCs. These TCRs come from a young man in good health. Some clones in this sample may be carry-over from other donors' samples. The CDR3 runs from the conserved cysteine through the conserved F or W. D genes are given only for firm matches. For some rows the clone size is stated as once, few or many, or as a class when expanded; others skip it.

V gene: TRBV6-6
J gene: TRBJ2-7
CDR3 length: 15
D gene: .
clone size: .
CDR3 protein: CASSYLGPKSYEQYF
CDR3 DNA: TGTGCCAGCAGCTACCTCGGGCCTAAGTCCTACGAGCAGTACTTC

V gene: TRBV29-1
J gene: TRBJ1-2
CDR3 length: 14
D gene: .
clone size: once
CDR3 protein: CSVETDSGHYGYTF
CDR3 DNA: TGCAGCGTTGAAACAGACAGCGGACACTATGGCTACACCTTC

V gene: TRBV2
J gene: TRBJ2-1
CDR3 length: 14
D gene: TRBD2
clone size: .
CDR3 protein: CASLGGRASNEQFF
CDR3 DNA: TGTGCCAGCCTTGGCGGGAGGGCCTCCAATGAGCAGTTCTTC

V gene: TRBV27
J gene: TRBJ2-7
CDR3 length: 15
D gene: .
clone size: .
CDR3 protein: CATSPRLSLPYEQYF
CDR3 DNA: TGTGCCACCTCACCTCGGTTAAGCCTACCCTACGAGCAGTACTTC

V gene: TRBV7-9
J gene: TRBJ2-1
CDR3 length: 12
D gene: .
clone size: .
CDR3 protein: CASSLGDPVQFF
CDR3 DNA: TGTGCCAGCAGCTTGGGGGACCCGGTGCAGTTCTTC

V gene: TRBV30
J gene: TRBJ2-7
CDR3 length: 13
D gene: .
clone size: .
CDR3 protein: CAWRQRGTYEQYF
CDR3 DNA: TGTGCCTGGAGACAAAGGGGGACCTACGAGCAGTACTTC

V gene: TRBV7-3
J gene: TRBJ2-1
CDR3 length: 13
D gene: TRBD2
clone size: .
CDR3 protein: CASSQGLADEQFF
CDR3 DNA: TGTGCCAGCAGTCAGGGACTAGCCGATGAGCAGTTCTTC

V gene: TRBV6-5
J gene: TRBJ2-1
CDR3 length: 13
D gene: .
clone size: .
CDR3 protein: CASRQRSQDEQFF
CDR3 DNA: TGTGCCAGCAGACAACGGAGTCAGGATGAGCAGTTCTTC

V gene: TRBV7-9
J gene: TRBJ2-3
CDR3 length: 16
D gene: .
clone size: .
CDR3 protein: CASSLAHATFTDTQYF
CDR3 DNA: TGTGCCAGCAGCTTAGCGCACGCAACCTTCACAGATACGCAGTATTTT

V gene: TRBV28
J gene: TRBJ2-1
CDR3 length: 15
D gene: TRBD2
clone size: .
CDR3 protein: CASSPTSGRVNEQFF
CDR3 DNA: TGTGCCAGCAGTCCGACTAGCGGGAGGGTGAATGAGCAGTTCTTC

V gene: TRBV27
J gene: TRBJ2-7
CDR3 length: 13
D gene: TRBD2
clone size: .
CDR3 protein: CASRGTSIYEQYF
CDR3 DNA: TGTGCCAGCAGGGGGACTAGCATCTACGAGCAGTACTTC

V gene: TRBV7-6
J gene: TRBJ2-1
CDR3 length: 14
D gene: .
clone size: .
CDR3 protein: CASSLDRAYNEQFF
CDR3 DNA: TGTGCCAGCAGCTTAGATAGAGCCTACAATGAGCAGTTCTTC

V gene: TRBV19
J gene: TRBJ1-1
CDR3 length: 14
D gene: .
clone size: .
CDR3 protein: CASSNGAGYTEAFF
CDR3 DNA: TGTGCCAGTAGTAATGGAGCAGGGTACACTGAAGCTTTCTTT

V gene: TRBV11-2
J gene: TRBJ2-7
CDR3 length: 15
D gene: .
clone size: .
CDR3 protein: CASSPRAWGLYEQYF
CDR3 DNA: TGTGCCAGCAGCCCCCGGGCTTGGGGACTCTACGAGCAGTACTTC

V gene: TRBV7-2
J gene: TRBJ2-6
CDR3 length: 18
D gene: .
clone size: .
CDR3 protein: CASSPNQGSATGANVLTF
CDR3 DNA: TGTGCCAGCAGCCCGAACCAGGGGAGCGCAACCGGGGCCAACGTCCTGACTTTC

V gene: TRBV11-2
J gene: TRBJ1-4
CDR3 length: 19
D gene: TRBD1
clone size: .
CDR3 protein: CASSLELRDSLATNEKLFF
CDR3 DNA: TGTGCCAGCAGCTTAGAACTAAGGGACAGCCTGGCAACTAATGAAAAACTGTTTTTT

V gene: TRBV2
J gene: TRBJ1-5
CDR3 length: 14
D gene: .
clone size: .
CDR3 protein: CASMTDYSNQPQHF
CDR3 DNA: TGTGCCAGCATGACAGACTATAGCAATCAGCCCCAGCATTTT

V gene: TRBV25-1
J gene: TRBJ2-1
CDR3 length: 13
D gene: TRBD2
clone size: .
CDR3 protein: CASAPSGIDEQFF
CDR3 DNA: TGTGCCAGCGCACCTAGCGGGATAGATGAGCAGTTCTTC

V gene: TRBV28
J gene: TRBJ1-5
CDR3 length: 14
D gene: .
clone size: .
CDR3 protein: CASSPTVRHQPQHF
CDR3 DNA: TGTGCCAGCAGTCCGACCGTTCGGCATCAGCCCCAGCATTTT

V gene: TRBV27
J gene: TRBJ2-1
CDR3 length: 12
D gene: .
clone size: .
CDR3 protein: CASSLPAHEQFF
CDR3 DNA: TGTGCCAGCAGTCTCCCGGCGCATGAGCAGTTCTTC

V gene: TRBV19
J gene: TRBJ2-5
CDR3 length: 14
D gene: TRBD2
clone size: .
CDR3 protein: CASRPSGAWETQYF
CDR3 DNA: TGTGCCAGTAGGCCTAGCGGGGCGTGGGAGACCCAGTACTTC

V gene: TRBV7-2
J gene: TRBJ2-1
CDR3 length: 17
D gene: .
clone size: .
CDR3 protein: CASSLRAYFAFDNEQFF
CDR3 DNA: TGTGCCAGCAGCTTAAGGGCTTACTTTGCGTTCGACAATGAGCAGTTCTTC

V gene: TRBV7-9
J gene: TRBJ2-7
CDR3 length: 15
D gene: TRBD1
clone size: .
CDR3 protein: CASSSTTGDTYEQYF
CDR3 DNA: TGTGCCAGCAGCTCTACGACAGGGGACACCTACGAGCAGTACTTC

V gene: TRBV7-9
J gene: TRBJ1-4
CDR3 length: 15
D gene: .
clone size: .
CDR3 protein: CASSYPGGAKEKLFF
CDR3 DNA: TGTGCCAGCAGCTACCCTGGAGGGGCTAAGGAAAAACTGTTTTTT

V gene: TRBV5-4
J gene: TRBJ2-5
CDR3 length: 14
D gene: .
clone size: .
CDR3 protein: CASSRTDSHETQYF
CDR3 DNA: TGTGCCAGCAGTCGGACGGACAGTCACGAGACCCAGTACTTC

V gene: TRBV25-1
J gene: TRBJ2-7
CDR3 length: 14
D gene: .
clone size: .
CDR3 protein: CASSTGRAYYEQYF
CDR3 DNA: TGTGCCAGCAGTACTGGGAGAGCCTACTACGAGCAGTACTTC

V gene: TRBV4-1
J gene: TRBJ2-7
CDR3 length: 15
D gene: .
clone size: .
CDR3 protein: CASSQVFPLSYEQYF
CDR3 DNA: TGCGCCAGCAGCCAAGTATTCCCTCTGTCCTACGAGCAGTACTTC

V gene: TRBV6-5
J gene: TRBJ1-3
CDR3 length: 15
D gene: .
clone size: .
CDR3 protein: CASSYSGGSGNTIYF
CDR3 DNA: TGTGCCAGCAGTTACTCGGGGGGAAGCGGAAACACCATATATTTT

V gene: TRBV4-1
J gene: TRBJ2-7
CDR3 length: 16
D gene: .
clone size: .
CDR3 protein: CASSQELKPEAYEQYF
CDR3 DNA: TGCGCCAGCAGCCAAGAACTAAAGCCGGAAGCCTACGAGCAGTACTTC

V gene: TRBV30
J gene: TRBJ2-7
CDR3 length: 17
D gene: .
clone size: .
CDR3 protein: CAWSVGPAGLLSYEQYF
CDR3 DNA: TGTGCCTGGAGTGTAGGGCCAGCGGGCCTCCTTTCCTACGAGCAGTACTTC

V gene: TRBV19
J gene: TRBJ1-5
CDR3 length: 11
D gene: .
clone size: .
CDR3 protein: CASSIGGPQHF
CDR3 DNA: TGTGCCAGTAGTATAGGCGGGCCCCAGCATTTT

V gene: TRBV11-2
J gene: TRBJ2-2
CDR3 length: 15
D gene: .
clone size: .
CDR3 protein: CASSLGTANTGELFF
CDR3 DNA: TGTGCCAGCAGCTTAGGGACAGCGAACACCGGGGAGCTGTTTTTT

V gene: TRBV4-3
J gene: TRBJ1-2
CDR3 length: 14
D gene: .
clone size: .
CDR3 protein: CASSQGRTGYGYTF
CDR3 DNA: TGCGCCAGCAGCCAGGGCCGTACTGGCTATGGCTACACCTTC

V gene: TRBV4-2
J gene: TRBJ1-1
CDR3 length: 15
D gene: .
clone size: .
CDR3 protein: CASSQGRGMNTEAFF
CDR3 DNA: TGTGCCAGCAGCCAAGGGAGGGGGATGAACACTGAAGCTTTCTTT

V gene: TRBV19
J gene: TRBJ2-7
CDR3 length: 13
D gene: .
clone size: .
CDR3 protein: CASSSGLAAEQYF
CDR3 DNA: TGTGCCAGTAGTTCAGGGCTCGCCGCAGAGCAGTACTTC

V gene: TRBV7-6
J gene: TRBJ1-3
CDR3 length: 17
D gene: .
clone size: .
CDR3 protein: CASSLESAGRPGNTIYF
CDR3 DNA: TGTGCCAGCAGCTTAGAGAGCGCAGGGCGTCCTGGAAACACCATATATTTT

V gene: TRBV5-1
J gene: TRBJ2-5
CDR3 length: 15
D gene: .
clone size: .
CDR3 protein: CASSSQPRQGGAQYF
CDR3 DNA: TGCGCCAGCAGCTCCCAACCTCGACAGGGAGGGGCCCAGTACTTC

V gene: TRBV28
J gene: TRBJ2-1
CDR3 length: 16
D gene: TRBD2
clone size: .
CDR3 protein: CASSLTSAPGYNEQFF
CDR3 DNA: TGTGCCAGCAGTTTGACTAGCGCGCCAGGGTACAATGAGCAGTTCTTC

V gene: TRBV5-6
J gene: TRBJ2-6
CDR3 length: 17
D gene: .
clone size: .
CDR3 protein: CASSWGDRTSGANVLTF
CDR3 DNA: TGTGCCAGCAGCTGGGGGGACAGAACCTCTGGGGCCAACGTCCTGACTTTC

V gene: TRBV2
J gene: TRBJ2-1
CDR3 length: 14
D gene: .
clone size: .
CDR3 protein: CASNGRERDNEQFF
CDR3 DNA: TGTGCCAGCAATGGACGGGAAAGGGACAATGAGCAGTTCTTC

V gene: TRBV5-6
J gene: TRBJ1-2
CDR3 length: 14
D gene: .
clone size: once
CDR3 protein: CASSLGGSDYGYTF
CDR3 DNA: TGTGCCAGCAGCCTAGGGGGGTCGGACTATGGCTACACCTTC

V gene: TRBV27
J gene: TRBJ1-1
CDR3 length: 12
D gene: .
clone size: .
CDR3 protein: CASSQNSYEAFF
CDR3 DNA: TGTGCCAGCAGCCAAAACTCCTATGAAGCTTTCTTT

V gene: TRBV5-1
J gene: TRBJ2-5
CDR3 length: 14
D gene: .
clone size: .
CDR3 protein: CASSLTGPEETQYF
CDR3 DNA: TGCGCCAGCAGCTTGACGGGGCCTGAAGAGACCCAGTACTTC

V gene: TRBV6-1
J gene: TRBJ2-7
CDR3 length: 13
D gene: .
clone size: .
CDR3 protein: CASSELPAYEQYF
CDR3 DNA: TGTGCCAGCAGTGAATTGCCAGCCTACGAGCAGTACTTC

V gene: TRBV9
J gene: TRBJ2-2
CDR3 length: 13
D gene: .
clone size: .
CDR3 protein: CATRPGSTGELFF
CDR3 DNA: TGTGCCACTCGACCCGGGTCTACCGGGGAGCTGTTTTTT

V gene: TRBV5-6
J gene: TRBJ2-7
CDR3 length: 14
D gene: TRBD1
clone size: .
CDR3 protein: CASSTGTGGREQYF
CDR3 DNA: TGTGCCAGCAGCACTGGGACAGGGGGTCGCGAGCAGTACTTC